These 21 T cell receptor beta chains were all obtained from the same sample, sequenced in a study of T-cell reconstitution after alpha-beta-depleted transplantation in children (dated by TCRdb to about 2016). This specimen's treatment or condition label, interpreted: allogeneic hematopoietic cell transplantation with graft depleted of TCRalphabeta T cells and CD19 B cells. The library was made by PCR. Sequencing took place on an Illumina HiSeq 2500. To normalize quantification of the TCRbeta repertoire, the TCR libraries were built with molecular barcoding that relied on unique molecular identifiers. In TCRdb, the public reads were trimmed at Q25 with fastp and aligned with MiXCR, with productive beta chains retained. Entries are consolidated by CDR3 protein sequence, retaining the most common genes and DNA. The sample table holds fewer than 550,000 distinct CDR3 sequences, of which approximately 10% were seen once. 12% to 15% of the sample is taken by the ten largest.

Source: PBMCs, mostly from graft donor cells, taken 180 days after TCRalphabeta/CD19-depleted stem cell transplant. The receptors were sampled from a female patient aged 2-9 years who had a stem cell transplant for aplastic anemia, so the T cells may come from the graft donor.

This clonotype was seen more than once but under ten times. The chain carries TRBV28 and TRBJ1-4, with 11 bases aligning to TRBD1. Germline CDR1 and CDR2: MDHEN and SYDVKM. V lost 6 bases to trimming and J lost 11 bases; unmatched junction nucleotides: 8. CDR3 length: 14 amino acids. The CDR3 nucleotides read TGTGCCAGCAGCCCCGGGACAGGGGGTGGGAAACTGTTTTTT. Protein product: CASSPGTGGGKLFF.

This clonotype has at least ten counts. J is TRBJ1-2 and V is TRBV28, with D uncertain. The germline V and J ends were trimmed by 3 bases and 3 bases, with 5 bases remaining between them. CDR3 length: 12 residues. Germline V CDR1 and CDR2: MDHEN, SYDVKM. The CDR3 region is CASSLPDYGYTF. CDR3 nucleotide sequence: TGTGCCAGCAGTTTGCCCGACTATGGCTACACCTTC.

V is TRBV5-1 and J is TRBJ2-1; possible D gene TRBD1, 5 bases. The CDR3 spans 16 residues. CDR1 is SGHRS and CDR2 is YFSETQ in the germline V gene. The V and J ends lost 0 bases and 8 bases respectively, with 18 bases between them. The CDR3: CASSLAGRDHIDEQFF. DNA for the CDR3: TGCGCCAGCAGCTTGGCCGGCAGGGATCATATTGATGAGCAGTTCTTC.

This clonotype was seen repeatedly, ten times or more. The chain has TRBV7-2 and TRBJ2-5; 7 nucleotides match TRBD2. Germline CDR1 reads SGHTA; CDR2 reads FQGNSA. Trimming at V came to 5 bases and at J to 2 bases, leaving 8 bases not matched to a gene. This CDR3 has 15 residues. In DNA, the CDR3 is TGTGCCAGCAGCCCCCTGACTAGCAGACAAGAGACCCAGTACTTC. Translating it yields CASSPLTSRQETQYF.

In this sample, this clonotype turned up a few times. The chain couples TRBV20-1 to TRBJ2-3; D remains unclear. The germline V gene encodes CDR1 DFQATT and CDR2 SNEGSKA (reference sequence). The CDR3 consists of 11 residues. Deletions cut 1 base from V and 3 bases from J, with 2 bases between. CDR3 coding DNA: TGCAGTGCTAGAGTGACAGATACGCAGTATTTT. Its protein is CSARVTDTQYF.

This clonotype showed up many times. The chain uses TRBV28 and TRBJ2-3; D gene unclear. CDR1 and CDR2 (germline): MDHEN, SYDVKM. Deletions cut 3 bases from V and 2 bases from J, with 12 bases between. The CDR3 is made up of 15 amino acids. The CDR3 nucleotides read TGTGCCAGCAGTTTTCGGCGGAAAACCACAGATACGCAGTATTTT. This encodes CASSFRRKTTDTQYF. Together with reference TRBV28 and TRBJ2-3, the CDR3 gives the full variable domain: DVKVTQSSRYLVKRTGEKVFLECVQDMDHENMFWYRQDPGLGLRLIYFSYDVKMKEKGDIPEGYSVSREKKERFSLILESASTNQTSMYLCASSFRRKTTDTQYFGPGTRLTVL.

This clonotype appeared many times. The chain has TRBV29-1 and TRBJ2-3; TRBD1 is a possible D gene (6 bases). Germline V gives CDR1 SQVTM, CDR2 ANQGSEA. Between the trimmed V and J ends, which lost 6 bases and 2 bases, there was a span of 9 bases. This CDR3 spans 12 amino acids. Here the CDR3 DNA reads TGCAGCGTGGACAGATTCACAGATACGCAGTATTTT. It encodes CSVDRFTDTQYF.

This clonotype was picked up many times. CDR3 nucleotides: TGTGCCAGCAGCCCCATAGAGACCCAGTACTTC. Amino acid sequence: CASSPIETQYF. This rearrangement joins TRBV7-9 to TRBJ2-5; D is unresolved. This CDR3 comprises 11 residues. Trimming shortened V by 5 bases and J by 4 bases, and 5 bases separated the two germline ends. Germline V gives CDR1 SEHNR, CDR2 FQNEAQ (reference sequence).

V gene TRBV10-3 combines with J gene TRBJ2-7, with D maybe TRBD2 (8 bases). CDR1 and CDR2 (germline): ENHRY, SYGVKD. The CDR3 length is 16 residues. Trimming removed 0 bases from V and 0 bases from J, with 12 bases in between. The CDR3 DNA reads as TGTGCCATCAGTGAGTCTAGCGGGACAGTCTCCTACGAGCAGTACTTC. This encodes CAISESSGTVSYEQYF.

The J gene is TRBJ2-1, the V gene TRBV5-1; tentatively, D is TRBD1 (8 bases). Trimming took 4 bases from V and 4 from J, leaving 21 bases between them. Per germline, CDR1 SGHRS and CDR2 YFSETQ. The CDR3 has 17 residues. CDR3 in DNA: TGCGCCAGCAGCCCGATTTGGACAGGGAGGGAGTACAATGAGCAGTTCTTC. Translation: CASSPIWTGREYNEQFF. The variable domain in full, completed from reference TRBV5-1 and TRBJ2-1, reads KAGVTQTPRYLIKTRGQQVTLSCSPISGHRSVSWYQQTPGQGLQFLFEYFSETQRNKGNFPGRFSGRQFSNSRSEMNVSTLELGDSALYLCASSPIWTGREYNEQFFGPGTRLTVL.

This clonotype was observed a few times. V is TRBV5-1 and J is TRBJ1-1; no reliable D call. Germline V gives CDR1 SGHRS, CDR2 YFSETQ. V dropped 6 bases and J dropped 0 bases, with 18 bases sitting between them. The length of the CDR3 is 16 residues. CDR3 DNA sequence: TGCGCCAGCAACCCCAATCAATCTCCCTTGAACACTGAAGCTTTCTTT. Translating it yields CASNPNQSPLNTEAFF.

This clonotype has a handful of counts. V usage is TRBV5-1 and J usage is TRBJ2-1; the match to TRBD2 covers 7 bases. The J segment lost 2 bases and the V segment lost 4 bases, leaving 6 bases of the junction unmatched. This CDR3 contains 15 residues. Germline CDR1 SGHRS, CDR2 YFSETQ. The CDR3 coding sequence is TGCGCCAGCAGCACCAGCGGGGTCGCCTACAATGAGCAGTTCTTC. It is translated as CASSTSGVAYNEQFF. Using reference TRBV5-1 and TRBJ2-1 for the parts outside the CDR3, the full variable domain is KAGVTQTPRYLIKTRGQQVTLSCSPISGHRSVSWYQQTPGQGLQFLFEYFSETQRNKGNFPGRFSGRQFSNSRSEMNVSTLELGDSALYLCASSTSGVAYNEQFFGPGTRLTVL.

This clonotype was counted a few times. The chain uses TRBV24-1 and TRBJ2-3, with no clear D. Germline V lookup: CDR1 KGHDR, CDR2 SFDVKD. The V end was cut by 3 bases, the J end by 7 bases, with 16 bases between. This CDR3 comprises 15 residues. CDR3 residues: CATSDPLGPTHTQYF. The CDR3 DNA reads TGTGCCACCAGTGATCCTCTAGGGCCTACGCATACGCAGTATTTT.

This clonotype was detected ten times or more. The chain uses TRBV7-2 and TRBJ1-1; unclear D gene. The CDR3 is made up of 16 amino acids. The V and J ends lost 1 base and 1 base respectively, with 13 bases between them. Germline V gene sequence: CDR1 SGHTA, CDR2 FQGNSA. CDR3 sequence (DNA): TGTGCCAGCAGCTTAGGACGTTCGGGCCGGAACACTGAAGCTTTCTTT. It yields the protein CASSLGRSGRNTEAFF. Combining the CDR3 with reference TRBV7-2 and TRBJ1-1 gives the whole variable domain GAGVSQSPSNKVTEKGKDVELRCDPISGHTALYWYRQSLGQGLEFLIYFQGNSAPDKSGLPSDRFSAERTGGSVSTLTIQRTQQEDSAVYLCASSLGRSGRNTEAFFGQGTRLTVV.

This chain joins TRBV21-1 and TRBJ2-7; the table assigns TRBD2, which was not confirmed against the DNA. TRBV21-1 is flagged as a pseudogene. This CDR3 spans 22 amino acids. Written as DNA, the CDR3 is TGTGCCAGCAGCAAAGTCAATGGGGGAACGTTCATCCTTAAGCGGGGCCTGTACGAGCAGTACGTC. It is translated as CASSKVNGGTFILKRGLYEQYV.

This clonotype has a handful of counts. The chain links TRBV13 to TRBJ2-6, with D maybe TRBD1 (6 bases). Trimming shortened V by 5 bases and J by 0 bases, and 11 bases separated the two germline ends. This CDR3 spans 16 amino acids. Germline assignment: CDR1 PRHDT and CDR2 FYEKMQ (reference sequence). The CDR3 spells CASSLRTVSGANVLTF. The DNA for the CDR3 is TGTGCCAGCAGCCTAAGGACAGTCTCTGGGGCCAACGTCCTGACTTTC. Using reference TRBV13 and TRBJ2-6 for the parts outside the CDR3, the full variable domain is AAGVIQSPRHLIKEKRETATLKCYPIPRHDTVYWYQQGPGQDPQFLISFYEKMQSDKGSIPDRFSAQQFSDYHSELNMSSLELGDSALYFCASSLRTVSGANVLTFGAGSRLTVL.

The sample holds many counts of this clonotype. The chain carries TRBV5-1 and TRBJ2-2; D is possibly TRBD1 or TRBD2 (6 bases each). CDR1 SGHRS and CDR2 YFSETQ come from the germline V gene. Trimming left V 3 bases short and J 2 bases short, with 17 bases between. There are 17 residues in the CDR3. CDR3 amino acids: CASSSLGGGRNTGELFF. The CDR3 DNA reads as TGCGCCAGCAGCTCCCTTGGTGGGGGGCGCAACACCGGGGAGCTGTTTTTT.

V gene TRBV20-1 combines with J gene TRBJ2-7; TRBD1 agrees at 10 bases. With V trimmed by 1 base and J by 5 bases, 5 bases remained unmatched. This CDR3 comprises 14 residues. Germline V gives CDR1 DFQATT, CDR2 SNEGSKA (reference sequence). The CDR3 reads CSARVGTGDNEQYF. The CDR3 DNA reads TGCAGTGCTAGAGTTGGGACAGGGGATAACGAGCAGTACTTC.

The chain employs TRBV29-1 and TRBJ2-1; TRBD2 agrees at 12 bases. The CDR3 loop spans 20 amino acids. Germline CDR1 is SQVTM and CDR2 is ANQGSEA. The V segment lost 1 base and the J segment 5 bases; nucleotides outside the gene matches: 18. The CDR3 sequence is CSVEGWVTSGGNPMNNEQFF. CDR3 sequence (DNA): TGCAGCGTTGAAGGCTGGGTGACTAGCGGGGGAAATCCCATGAACAATGAGCAGTTCTTC.

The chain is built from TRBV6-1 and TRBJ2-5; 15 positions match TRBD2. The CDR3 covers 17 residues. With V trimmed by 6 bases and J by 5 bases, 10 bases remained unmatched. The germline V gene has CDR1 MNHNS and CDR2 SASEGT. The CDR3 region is CASRAGLAGGPGETQYF. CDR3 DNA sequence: TGTGCCAGCAGGGCCGGACTAGCGGGAGGGCCTGGGGAGACCCAGTACTTC.

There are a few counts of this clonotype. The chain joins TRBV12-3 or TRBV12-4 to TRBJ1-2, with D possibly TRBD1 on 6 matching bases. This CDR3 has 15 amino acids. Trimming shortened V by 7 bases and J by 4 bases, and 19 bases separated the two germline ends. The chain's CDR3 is CASTLQGLIAYGYTF. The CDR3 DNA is TGTGCCAGCACCCTTCAGGGGTTGATCGCCTATGGCTACACCTTC.